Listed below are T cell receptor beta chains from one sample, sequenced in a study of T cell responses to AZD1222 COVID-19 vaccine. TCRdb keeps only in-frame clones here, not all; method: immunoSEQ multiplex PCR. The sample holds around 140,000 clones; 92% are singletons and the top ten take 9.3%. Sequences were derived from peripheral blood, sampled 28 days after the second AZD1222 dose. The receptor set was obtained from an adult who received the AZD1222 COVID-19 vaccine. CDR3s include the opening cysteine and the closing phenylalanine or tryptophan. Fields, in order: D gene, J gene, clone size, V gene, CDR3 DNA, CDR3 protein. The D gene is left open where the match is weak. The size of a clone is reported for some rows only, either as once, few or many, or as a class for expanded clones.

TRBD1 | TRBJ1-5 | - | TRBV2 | TGTGCCAGCAGTACTGGGACAGGTAATCAGCCCCAGCATTTT | CASSTGTGNQPQHF
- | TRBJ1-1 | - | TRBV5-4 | TGTGCCAGCAGCTCAGTGAACACTGAAGCTTTCTTT | CASSSVNTEAFF
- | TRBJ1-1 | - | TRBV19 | TGTGCCAGTAGTATAGAGTCGGCGGGGGTATACACTGAAGCTTTCTTT | CASSIESAGVYTEAFF
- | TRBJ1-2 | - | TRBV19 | TGTGCCAGTAGTACCTTCGAGCGTACGTGGCTGGATGGCTACACCTTC | CASSTFERTWLDGYTF
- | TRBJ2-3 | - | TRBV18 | TGTGCCAGCTCACAAAACCAGCGCGTCACTAGTACAGATACGCAGTATTTT | CASSQNQRVTSTDTQYF
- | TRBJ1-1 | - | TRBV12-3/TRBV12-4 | TGTGCCAGCAGTTTCACCCCCACTGAAGCTTTCTTT | CASSFTPTEAFF
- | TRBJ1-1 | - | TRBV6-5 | TGTGCCAGCAGCCCCTATGGGGGAACTGAAGCTTTCTTT | CASSPYGGTEAFF
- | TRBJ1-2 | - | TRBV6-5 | TGTGCCAGATACAGGAACTATGGCTACACCTTC | CARYRNYGYTF
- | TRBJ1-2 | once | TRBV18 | TGTGCCAGCTCACCACCCCAGGGGCTCTATGGCTACACCTTC | CASSPPQGLYGYTF
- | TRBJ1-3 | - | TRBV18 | TGTGCCAGCTCACCACCGGTGGGGAGCTCTGGAAACACCATATATTTT | CASSPPVGSSGNTIYF
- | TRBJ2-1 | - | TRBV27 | TGTGCCAGCAGTTTATCGAATGGCGGTTACAATGAGCAGTTCTTC | CASSLSNGGYNEQFF
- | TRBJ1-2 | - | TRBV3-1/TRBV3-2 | TGTGCCAGCAGCCAATCCCAGGGTGGCGGCTACACCTTC | CASSQSQGGGYTF
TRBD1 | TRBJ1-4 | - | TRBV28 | TGTGCCAGCAGCCGGGGGGGGACAGGGTATGAAAAACTGTTTTTT | CASSRGGTGYEKLFF
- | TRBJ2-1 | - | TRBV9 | TGTGCCAGCAGCGTAGGTGGGGCCACCTACAATGAGCAGTTCTTC | CASSVGGATYNEQFF
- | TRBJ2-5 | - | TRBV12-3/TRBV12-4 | TGTGCCAGCAGTTTGGGTGAGACCCAGTACTTC | CASSLGETQYF
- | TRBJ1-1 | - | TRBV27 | TGTGCCAGCAGTATTGGACGGGCGGGTGAAGCTTTCTTT | CASSIGRAGEAFF
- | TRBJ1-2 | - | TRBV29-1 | TGCAGCGTTGATGGAGGGAGCGGGACAACACACTCAGAGGAGACTAACTATGGCTACACCTTC | CSVDGGSGTTHSEETNYGYTF
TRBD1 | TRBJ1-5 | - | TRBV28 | TGTGCCAGCAGTTTACCGGACAGGGAGGTTCAGCCCCAGCATTTT | CASSLPDREVQPQHF
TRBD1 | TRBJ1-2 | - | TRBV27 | TGTGCCAGCAGTGGTCGGACAGGGGAGAGGTATGGCTACACCTTC | CASSGRTGERYGYTF
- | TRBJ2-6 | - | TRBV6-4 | TGTGCCAGCAGTGACTCCAACTCTGGGGCCAACGTCCTGACTTTC | CASSDSNSGANVLTF
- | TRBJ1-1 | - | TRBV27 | TGTGCCAGCAGCCTTGAAGGTAACACTGAAGCTTTCTTT | CASSLEGNTEAFF
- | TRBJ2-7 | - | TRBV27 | TGTGCCAGCAGTTTATGGGGCGGAGGGGACGAGCAGTACTTC | CASSLWGGGDEQYF
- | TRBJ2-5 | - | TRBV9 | TGTGCCAGCAGCGTAGGACGGCTGAGGGAGACCCAGTACTTC | CASSVGRLRETQYF
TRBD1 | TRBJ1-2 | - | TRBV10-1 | TGCGCCAGCAAAGACAGGGGCTATGGCTACACCTTC | CASKDRGYGYTF
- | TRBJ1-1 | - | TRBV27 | TGTGCCAGCAGTTTTGTTGGCAAGAACACTGAAGCTTTCTTT | CASSFVGKNTEAFF
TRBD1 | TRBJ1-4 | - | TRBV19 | TGTGCCAGTAGCCTTGGGACAGCTCTGTTTTTT | CASSLGTALFF
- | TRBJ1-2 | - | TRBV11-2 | TGTGCCAGCAGCCCAACTTGGGGTAATGGCTACACCTTC | CASSPTWGNGYTF
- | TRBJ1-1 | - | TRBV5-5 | TGTGCCAGCAGCTCCGGTAAGGGGTGGGTTGAAGCTTTCTTT | CASSSGKGWVEAFF
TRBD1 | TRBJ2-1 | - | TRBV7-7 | TGTGCTAGCAGCGAGACAGGGGTCGGGGAGCAGTTCTTC | CASSETGVGEQFF
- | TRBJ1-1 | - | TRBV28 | TGTGCCAGCAGTTTTTCGGACGGTTCGAACACTGAAGCTTTCTTT | CASSFSDGSNTEAFF
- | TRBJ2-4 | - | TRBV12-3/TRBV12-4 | TGTGCCAGCAGTTCAGGGAAAAACATTCAGTACTTC | CASSSGKNIQYF
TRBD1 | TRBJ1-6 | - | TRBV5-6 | TGTGCCAGCAGCCTCAGGGGGCACTCCTATAATTCACCCCTCCACTTT | CASSLRGHSYNSPLHF
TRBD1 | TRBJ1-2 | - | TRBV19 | TGTGCCAGTAGTATTGGAGACAGGGGCTATGGCTACACCTTC | CASSIGDRGYGYTF
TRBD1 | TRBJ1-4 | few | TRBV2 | TGTGCCAGCAGTGAAACAGGGGGCCGGACTAATGAAAAACTGTTTTTT | CASSETGGRTNEKLFF
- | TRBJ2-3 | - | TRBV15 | TGTGCCACCAGCACCGGGGGGCGGGGCAGCACAGATACGCAGTATTTT | CATSTGGRGSTDTQYF
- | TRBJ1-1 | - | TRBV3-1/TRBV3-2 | TGTGCCAGCAGCTACTCCGGGAGGTATGGAGCTTTCTTT | CASSYSGRYGAFF
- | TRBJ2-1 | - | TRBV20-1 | TGCAGTGCTTCATTTTACAATGAGCAGTTCTTC | CSASFYNEQFF
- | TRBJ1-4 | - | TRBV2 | TGTGCCAGCACCCCGGGCCAACATAATGAAAAACTGTTTTTT | CASTPGQHNEKLFF
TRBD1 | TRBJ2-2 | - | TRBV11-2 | TGTGCCAGCAGCCCGACGACAGGGCGCGGGGGGGAGCTGTTTTTT | CASSPTTGRGGELFF
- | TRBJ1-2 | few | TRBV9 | TGTGCCAGCAGCGATGGGATCCTCTCGGACAGTTCTAACTATGGCTACACCTTC | CASSDGILSDSSNYGYTF
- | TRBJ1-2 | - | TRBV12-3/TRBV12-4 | TGTGCCAGCAGTTTAAGGGACAACTATGGCTACACCTTC | CASSLRDNYGYTF
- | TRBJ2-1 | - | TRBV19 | TGTGCCAGTAGTATAATTCCCCCCAATGAGCAGTTCTTC | CASSIIPPNEQFF
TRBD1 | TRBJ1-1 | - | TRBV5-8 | TGTGCCAGCAGCTCCCCGACAGGGGGGAACACTGAAGCTTTCTTT | CASSSPTGGNTEAFF
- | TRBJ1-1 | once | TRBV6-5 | TGTGCCAGCAGTAACGGAGGGGGTCCGGGAGCTTTCTTT | CASSNGGGPGAFF
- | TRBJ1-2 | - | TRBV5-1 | TGCGCCAGCAGCCAGGACAGTCAAGCTAACTATGGCTACACCTTC | CASSQDSQANYGYTF
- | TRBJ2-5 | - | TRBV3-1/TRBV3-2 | TGTGCCAGCAGCCAGTACCGGGGGGCCATTGAGACCCAGTACTTC | CASSQYRGAIETQYF
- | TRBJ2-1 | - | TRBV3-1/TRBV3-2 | TGTGCCAGCAGCCCCATCTCAGAAATCGCCTACAATGAGCAGTTCTTC | CASSPISEIAYNEQFF
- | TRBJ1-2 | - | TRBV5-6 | TGTGCCAGCAGCTTGCCAGGGTACACCTATGGCTACACCTTC | CASSLPGYTYGYTF
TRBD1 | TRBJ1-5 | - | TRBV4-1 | TGCGCCAGCAGCCAGGAAGACAGGGACTATCAGCCCCAGCATTTT | CASSQEDRDYQPQHF
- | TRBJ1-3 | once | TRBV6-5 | TGTGCCAGCAGGAGTACGGTGAACGGAAACACCATATATTTT | CASRSTVNGNTIYF
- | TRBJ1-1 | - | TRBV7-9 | TGTGCCAGCACCCGACTCGATGTGAACACTGAAGCTTTCTTT | CASTRLDVNTEAFF
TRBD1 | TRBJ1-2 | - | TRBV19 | TGTGCCAGTAGTTCCCGGGTCGAATCCGGGACAGGCGGTGGCTACACCTTC | CASSSRVESGTGGGYTF
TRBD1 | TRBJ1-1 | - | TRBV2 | TGTGCCAGCAGTAAAACAGGGGATCTTGAAGCTTTCTTT | CASSKTGDLEAFF
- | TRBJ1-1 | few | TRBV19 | TGTGCCAGTAATTTTAGGGGCATGAACACTGAAGCTTTCTTT | CASNFRGMNTEAFF
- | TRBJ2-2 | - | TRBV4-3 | TGCGCCAGCAGCCCTGGATCAAACGCCGGGGAGCTGTTTTTT | CASSPGSNAGELFF